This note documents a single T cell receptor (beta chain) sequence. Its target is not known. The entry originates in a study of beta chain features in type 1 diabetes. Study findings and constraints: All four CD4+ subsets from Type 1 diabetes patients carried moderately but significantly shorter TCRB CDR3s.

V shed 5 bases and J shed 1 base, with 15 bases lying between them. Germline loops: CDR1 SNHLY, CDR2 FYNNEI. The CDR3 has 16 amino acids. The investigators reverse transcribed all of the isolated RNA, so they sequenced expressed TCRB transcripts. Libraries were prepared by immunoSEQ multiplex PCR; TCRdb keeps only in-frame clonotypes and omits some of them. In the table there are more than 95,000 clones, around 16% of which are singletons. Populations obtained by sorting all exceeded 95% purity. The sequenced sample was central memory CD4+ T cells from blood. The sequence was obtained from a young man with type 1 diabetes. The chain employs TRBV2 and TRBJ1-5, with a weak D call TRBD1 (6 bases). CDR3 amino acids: CASSRYLRGSNQPQHF. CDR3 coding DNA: TGTGCCAGCAGTAGATACCTCAGGGGAAGCAATCAGCCCCAGCATTTT.